This T cell receptor beta chain originates from a study of blood T cell repertoires in COVID-19. The wider study: Nucleic acid was either cDNA or gDNA, and it came from T cells, B-cell-depleted T cells, or PBMCs.

Between the trimmed V and J ends, which lost 0 bases and 1 base, there was a span of 16 bases. The CDR3 length is 17 residues. From germline, CDR1 is SGDLS and CDR2 YYNGEE. Sequencing was performed with immunoSEQ multiplex PCR; in TCRdb, only in-frame clones are kept and a portion is missing. The repertoire holds 60,000 to 85,000 clones, with around 90% as singletons. The chain employs TRBV9 and TRBJ1-1, with D possibly matching TRBD1 (5 bases). The clonotype was recovered from a man in his forties or fifties with COVID-19, enrolled during active disease. Sequencing input: peripheral blood. CDR3 DNA: TGTGCCAGCAGCGTAGCGGGAGCAGGGTCTACGAACACTGAAGCTTTCTTT. Its translation: CASSVAGAGSTNTEAFF.